This T cell receptor (beta chain) was documented in a study of T cells in Graves' hyperthyroidism and ophthalmopathy (dated by TCRdb to 2018 to 2020). Turning to the overall study: To identify distinguishing TCR V-J signatures, a discovery cohort of around 100 patients was used, comprising fewer than 45 with Graves' ophthalmopathy and around 60 with stable Graves' hyperthyroidism. Prospective prediction of ophthalmopathy was tested in an independent validation cohort of approximately 19 hyperthyroidism patients and around 16 patients who later progressed to ophthalmopathy. Thyroid tissue and blood T-cell repertoires from six Graves' hyperthyroidism patients were also compared in the study. Once sampling was done, hyperthyroidism patients were given methimazole at a starting dose of 30 mg daily, whereas ophthalmopathy patients were given high-dose intravenous methylprednisolone. The roughly 94 discovery patients were randomly divided into training and test sets at a 7:3 ratio. The paper reports TCR Vbeta CDR3 sequencing of approximately 130 peripheral blood samples: under 45 ophthalmopathy, approximately 74 hyperthyroidism and 17 progressor patients. Results the study describes overall, beyond this receptor: In cross-validation, a model built on a 13 V-J signature told ophthalmopathy apart from stable hyperthyroidism with 85% to 90% sensitivity and roughly 81% specificity, and in testing the same model reached 80%/75%. Most expanded thyroid clonotypes (frequency above 0.001) were also found in blood, which suggests that blood repertoires may mirror thyroid immune responses. No statistical method was used to set the sample size in advance, and investigators knew the group allocation. In validation, the model predicted progression to ophthalmopathy with 55% to 71% sensitivity and approximately 78% specificity, a median of 6.5 months before onset.

Stable Graves' hyperthyroidism was defined as the absence of progression to ophthalmopathy over 18 months of follow-up. Hyperthyroidism patients were newly diagnosed, with disease duration under 2 months, and aged 18 to 65 years. Patients with uncontrolled infections, other autoimmune diseases, pregnancy or lactation were excluded. Diagnoses were based on clinical symptoms, serum thyroxine and TRAb, thyroid ultrasound and orbital computed tomography. Total RNA was extracted with Trizol reagent, and quality was checked on an Agilent 2100 Bioanalyzer. About this clonotype itself: The antigen it recognizes is unknown. Nothing much larger sits one base from this clone, and base qualities are not available.

The TCR beta CDR3 regions were amplified from RNA transcripts. For the first round of RT-PCR on the TCR CDR3, the HTBI primer set was used together with the Qiagen OneStep RT-PCR kit. The libraries were constructed in a second round of multiplex PCR and then size-selected and purified. Sequencing of the libraries was done on an Illumina HiSeq2000 using paired-end 100 bp reads. The original pipeline was this. SOAPnuke was used to process the raw data, removing reads that contained adapters or uncalled bases, had a mean Phred below 15, or lacked an exact match to the constant primer or identifier. High-quality paired reads were merged using COPE v1.2.5, and each unique nucleotide sequence was defined as a clonotype. MiTCR v1.1 was used to align clonotypes to the IMGT TRBV, TRBD and TRBJ reference segments. Analysis was restricted to V-J combinations with a frequency above 0.0001, which covered roughly 99% of repertoires. The TCS score was defined as F50 (clonal expansion) divided by E x V (chaos), with BLOSUM62-based TCRdist calculated between CDR3 peptides within each V-J. Welch's t-statistics and random forest reduced around 510 V-J features to about 13, which were used in a naive Bayes classifier (R e1071). TCRdb reworked the public reads: Q25 trimming with fastp, MiXCR clone assembly, productive beta chains retained. Here each entry gathers all rows of one CDR3 protein and keeps the most common genes and DNA. None of the V and J calls come from the authors' own analysis; TCRdb made them. Present in this sample are 560,000 or so distinct CDR3 sequences, around 46% of which were seen just once. Approximately 8.2% of the sample is held by the ten biggest clonotypes.

Looking up the germline V gene yields CDR1 KGHDR and CDR2 SFDVKD. V is cut by 8 bases and J by 7 bases, and the space between the germline ends is 11 bases. From the cysteine up to the phenylalanine, the CDR3 has a length of 13 residues. Kept here is only the CDR3 DNA, which spans 39 bases and is read in frame from base 1. The V and J genes are TRBV24-1 and TRBJ1-6; the D gene is perhaps TRBD1, from 6 matching bases. The sample comprised peripheral blood or thyroid tissue (not recorded which). This TCR came from a woman under 30 with Graves' hyperthyroidism. Donor details come from another sample of the same person, matched by shared clones. The CDR3 here reads CATKARGNSPLHF. The DNA sequence is given as TGTGCCACCAAGGCTAGGGGGAATTCACCCCTCCACTTT.